The 26 T cell receptor beta chains in this list originate from one sample, sequenced in a study of shared clonotypes between healthy human individuals. This table comes from immunoSEQ multiplex PCR, and its TCRdb copy is limited to in-frame clones, with some not included. The table has 110,000 or so clones, approximately 70% seen once. The sample was memory CD8+ T cells sorted from blood. Sample subset: CD45RO+ cells pooled with CCR7-negative TemRA cells. These receptors all come from a woman aged 25 to 39 in good health.

The chain has TRBV19 and TRBJ2-1, with TRBD2 matching over 9 bases. The CDR3 extends over 16 amino acids. V lost 3 bases, J lost 7 bases, and 10 bases stayed unmatched. The germline gives CDR1 LNHDA, CDR2 SQIVND (reference sequence). CDR3 protein: CASSIIPGLAVNEQFF. CDR3 sequence (DNA): TGTGCCAGTAGTATCATACCGGGACTAGCCGTAAATGAGCAGTTCTTC.

This chain uses TRBV29-1 with TRBJ1-3; D is unresolved. Trimming left V 3 bases short and J 7 bases short, with 22 bases between. The germline CDR1 and CDR2 sequences are SQVTM and ANQGSEA. This CDR3 is 16 amino acids long. CDR3 loop: CSVEAFDAGTRNTIYF. In DNA form, the CDR3 reads TGCAGCGTTGAGGCTTTTGATGCGGGAACCAGGAACACCATATATTTT.

The chain employs TRBV11-2 and TRBJ1-4; 8 bases agree with TRBD1. With V trimmed by 5 bases and J by 0 bases, 11 bases remained unmatched. Germline assignment: CDR1 SGHAT and CDR2 FQNNGV. The CDR3 covers 18 residues. DNA of the CDR3: TGTGCCAGCAGCCCGCGGACAGGGAAAGTGGCAACTAATGAAAAACTGTTTTTT. Its protein is CASSPRTGKVATNEKLFF.

In its sample, this clone was seen a few times. The chain employs TRBV27 and TRBJ1-2; a possible D gene is TRBD1 (6 bases). The germline CDR1 and CDR2 sequences are MNHEY and SMNVEV (reference sequence). This CDR3 is 14 amino acids long. Trimming stripped 0 bases from V and 3 bases from J, with 8 bases between. In nucleotides, the CDR3 is TGTGCCAGCAGTTTATCCGGGACATACTATGGCTACACCTTC. This sequence encodes CASSLSGTYYGYTF.

The genes are TRBV4-1 and TRBJ2-7; D unresolved. The V end was cut by 5 bases, the J end by 3 bases, with 11 bases between. The CDR3 totals 13 residues. From germline, CDR1 is MGHRA and CDR2 YSYEKL. CDR3 DNA: TGCGCCAGCAGCTTCGACGGAAACTACGAGCAGTACTTC. Encoded protein: CASSFDGNYEQYF.

The chain carries TRBV2 and TRBJ2-2; D is perhaps TRBD2 (5 bases). In germline, CDR1 is SNHLY, CDR2 FYNNEI. The CDR3 contains 14 residues. The CDR3 sequence: CASAVATNTGELFF. The DNA for the CDR3 is TGTGCTTCAGCGGTGGCTACCAACACCGGGGAGCTGTTTTTT. Full variable domain (rest looked up from reference TRBV2 and TRBJ2-2): EPEVTQTPSHQVTQMGQEVILRCVPISNHLYFYWYRQILGQKVEFLVSFYNNEISEKSEIFDDQFSVERPDGSNFTLKIRSTKLEDSAMYFCASAVATNTGELFFGEGSRLTVL.

This clone was seen ten or more times. CDR3 amino acids: CASSQDGTSVSYEQYF. In DNA, the CDR3 is TGTGCCAGCAGCCAGGACGGGACTAGCGTATCCTACGAGCAGTACTTC. This chain uses TRBV7-9 with TRBJ2-7; 10 nucleotides match TRBD2. V trimming: 5 bases; J trimming: 1 base; junction bases outside the gene matches: 8. This CDR3 has 16 residues. CDR1 is SEHNR and CDR2 is FQNEAQ in the germline V gene (reference sequence). Drawing the rest from reference TRBV7-9 and TRBJ2-7, the complete variable domain is DTGVSQNPRHKITKRGQNVTFRCDPISEHNRLYWYRQTLGQGPEFLTYFQNEAQLEKSRLLSDRFSAERPKGSFSTLEIQRTEQGDSAMYLCASSQDGTSVSYEQYFGPGTRLTVT.

This clone was picked up a small number of times. The chain couples TRBV27 to TRBJ1-5; possibly TRBD1 for D (5 bases). The V end lost 5 bases, the J end lost 4 bases, and 12 bases lay between the germline ends. This CDR3 has 14 residues. Germline lookup yields CDR1 MNHEY and CDR2 SMNVEV (reference sequence). CDR3 coding DNA: TGTGCCAGCAGTACCCGACAGAATAATCAGCCCCAGCATTTT. Residues: CASSTRQNNQPQHF.

This clone has a handful of counts. The chain combines TRBV5-1 with TRBJ2-3; 9 bases are a match to TRBD2. CDR3 length: 16 residues. J was trimmed by 5 bases and V by 0 bases; bases with no gene match: 7. The germline V gene encodes CDR1 SGHRS and CDR2 YFSETQ. The CDR3 nucleotides read TGCGCCAGCAGCTTGGCCGCGGCGGGAGGGGAAGATACGCAGTATTTT. Encoded protein: CASSLAAAGGEDTQYF.

This clone showed up just once. This rearrangement joins TRBV9 to TRBJ2-1, with 10 bases that match TRBD2. CDR1 is SGDLS, CDR2 YYNGEE, per germline. V lost 0 bases, J lost 7 bases, and 4 bases stayed unmatched. The CDR3 is 15 amino acids. CDR3 region: CASSVAPSGGNEQFF. The CDR3 DNA sequence: TGTGCCAGCAGCGTAGCGCCTAGCGGGGGAAATGAGCAGTTCTTC.

The J gene is TRBJ2-4, the V gene TRBV25-1, with D perhaps TRBD1 or TRBD2 (5 bases each). V was pared by 6 bases and J by 4 bases, with 13 bases between. Germline CDR1 reads MGHDK; CDR2 reads SYGVNS. The CDR3 sequence is 14 residues long. Here the CDR3 DNA reads TGTGCCAGCAGGTCGGGACCGCCTAAAAACATTCAGTACTTC. Its translation: CASRSGPPKNIQYF. The full variable domain, its missing parts supplied by reference TRBV25-1 and TRBJ2-4, is EADIYQTPRYLVIGTGKKITLECSQTMGHDKMYWYQQDPGMELHLIHYSYGVNSTEKGDLSSESTVSRIRTEHFPLTLESARPSHTSQYLCASRSGPPKNIQYFGAGTRLSVL.

This chain uses TRBV6-5 with TRBJ1-2; weak D call: TRBD1 (5 bases). This CDR3 comprises 15 residues. V was clipped by 0 bases and J by 8 bases, with 16 bases between them. The V gene's germline CDR1 is MNHEY and CDR2 SVGAGI. The CDR3 reads CASSYSPTENLGYTF. In nucleotides, the CDR3 is TGTGCCAGCAGTTACTCACCGACAGAGAACTTGGGCTACACCTTC.

The V gene is TRBV29-1, the J gene TRBJ1-1; D unresolved. The CDR3 runs to 12 residues. Germline V gene data show CDR1 as SQVTM and CDR2 as ANQGSEA. V gave up 5 bases and J gave up 2 bases, with 9 bases separating them. The CDR3 protein is CSVSNFNTEAFF. CDR3 nucleotide sequence: TGCAGCGTTTCCAACTTTAACACTGAAGCTTTCTTT.

The genes are TRBV7-2 and TRBJ1-4; D is unresolved. The CDR3 is 16 amino acids. CDR1 and CDR2 from the germline V gene are SGHTA and FQGNSA. Trimming stripped 5 bases from V and 5 bases from J, with 18 bases between. CDR3 sequence reads: CASSPPGVTANEKLFF. In DNA form, the CDR3 reads TGTGCCAGCAGCCCCCCCGGTGTCACCGCGAATGAAAAACTGTTTTTT.

This chain links TRBV7-9 with TRBJ2-7; TRBD2 matches 9 bases. V lost 5 bases and J lost 5; bases outside the gene matches: 10. The CDR3 sequence is 15 residues long. In germline, CDR1 is SEHNR, CDR2 FQNEAQ (reference sequence). The CDR3 region is CASSPGVAGVHEQYF. Here the CDR3 DNA reads TGTGCCAGCAGCCCCGGGGTAGCGGGAGTCCACGAGCAGTACTTC.

The rearrangement joins TRBV7-9 to TRBJ1-5; a possible D gene is TRBD1 (5 bases). Per the germline V gene, CDR1 is SEHNR and CDR2 is FQNEAQ (reference sequence). V was shortened by 4 bases and J by 4 bases, with 14 bases between the two germline ends. The CDR3 loop spans 15 amino acids. CDR3 sequence reads: CASSSPGPNNQPQHF. Written as DNA, the CDR3 is TGTGCCAGCAGCTCACCGGGACCGAATAATCAGCCCCAGCATTTT. The full variable domain, with the rest looked up from reference TRBV7-9 and TRBJ1-5, is DTGVSQNPRHKITKRGQNVTFRCDPISEHNRLYWYRQTLGQGPEFLTYFQNEAQLEKSRLLSDRFSAERPKGSFSTLEIQRTEQGDSAMYLCASSSPGPNNQPQHFGDGTRLSIL.

This chain uses TRBV5-5 with TRBJ2-7; TRBD2 aligns across 8 bases. V dropped 0 bases and J dropped 2; count of bases not matched to a gene: 1. Germline V gives CDR1 SGHKS, CDR2 YYEKEE (reference sequence). CDR3 length: 14 residues. CDR3 loop: CASSLEGLAYEQYF. CDR3 sequence (DNA): TGTGCCAGCAGCTTGGAGGGACTAGCCTACGAGCAGTACTTC.

The chain joins TRBV2 to TRBJ1-3, with D perhaps TRBD1 (5 bases). Germline CDR1 is SNHLY and CDR2 is FYNNEI. Trimming took 5 bases from V and 4 from J, leaving 15 bases between them. This CDR3 region has 15 residues. The CDR3, as DNA: TGTGCCAGCAGTCCGATCACAGGTTCGGGAAACACCATATATTTT. The encoded protein is CASSPITGSGNTIYF.

The chain has TRBV6-4 and TRBJ2-1; weak D call: TRBD1 (5 bases). There are 15 residues in the CDR3. Trimming pared 6 bases from V and 5 bases from J, leaving 17 bases between. From germline, CDR1 is MRHNA and CDR2 SNTAGT. The CDR3 DNA reads TGTGCCAGCAGGTTGGGCAGGGTATTCGACAATGAGCAGTTCTTC. It is translated as CASRLGRVFDNEQFF.

The chain combines TRBV27 with TRBJ2-7; D may be TRBD1 (6 bases). The V end lost 4 bases, the J end lost 1 base, and 26 bases lay between the germline ends. CDR3 length equals 19 residues. Germline CDR1 reads MNHEY; CDR2 reads SMNVEV (reference sequence). CDR3 region: CASSSETPPLTGDSYEQYF. DNA of the CDR3: TGTGCCAGCAGTTCCGAAACGCCCCCTTTGACAGGCGATTCCTACGAGCAGTACTTC.

This chain uses TRBV27 with TRBJ2-7; D perhaps matches TRBD2 (5 bases). This CDR3 has 13 residues. Trimming took off 2 bases at V and 4 bases at J, with 9 bases between the two ends. Germline lookup yields CDR1 MNHEY and CDR2 SMNVEV (reference sequence). The chain's CDR3 is CASSLREDYEQYF. The CDR3 DNA is TGTGCCAGCAGTTTACGGGAAGATTACGAGCAGTACTTC.

J is TRBJ1-3 and V is TRBV9; weak D call: TRBD1 (5 bases). The CDR3 length is 15 residues. The germline V gene has CDR1 SGDLS and CDR2 YYNGEE. Trimming took off 3 bases at V and 0 bases at J, with 10 bases between the two ends. For the CDR3, the DNA is TGTGCCAGCAGCGAAACAGGCTTCTCTGGAAACACCATATATTTT. Residues: CASSETGFSGNTIYF.

This chain connects TRBV27 to TRBJ2-7; 9 bases line up with TRBD1. With V trimmed by 11 bases and J by 7 bases, 15 bases remained unmatched. The CDR3 contains 14 residues. CDR1 is MNHEY and CDR2 is SMNVEV in the germline V gene (reference sequence). The DNA of the CDR3 is TGTGCCGCATCCTCGGGACAGGGCTTTGGTGAGCAGTACTTC. This encodes CAASSGQGFGEQYF.

This clone was recorded once. A far larger clone is off by one base, so a read error is likely. The chain carries TRBV6-4 and TRBJ2-3; 8 positions match TRBD2. The CDR3 is 15 residues long. Germline V gives CDR1 MRHNA, CDR2 SNTAGT. CDR3 nucleotide sequence: TGTGCCAACAGTGACGAAGCGGGAGACCAAGATACGCAGTATTTT. This codes for CANSDEAGDQDTQYF.

The J gene is TRBJ2-7, the V gene TRBV10-1; 8 nucleotides line up with TRBD1. The trim removed 1 base at V and 4 bases at J, leaving 6 bases unmatched. The CDR3 contains 15 residues. In germline, CDR1 is WNHNN, CDR2 SYGVQD (reference sequence). The CDR3 coding sequence is TGCGCCAGCAGTGAGTTCCGACAGGGGTCATACGAGCAGTACTTC. Translation: CASSEFRQGSYEQYF.

The rearrangement uses TRBV6-4 and TRBJ1-1; D gene unclear. The CDR3 runs to 15 residues. V was pared by 0 bases and J by 4 bases, with 12 bases between. Germline lookup yields CDR1 MRHNA and CDR2 SNTAGT. CDR3 sequence reads: CASSDSWSRPTEAFF. CDR3 DNA: TGTGCCAGCAGTGACTCGTGGTCGCGGCCCACTGAAGCTTTCTTT.